This TCR beta chain stems from a study of blood T cell repertoires in COVID-19. Whole-study context: Samples of COVID-19 (acute and convalescent) were obtained from the United States, Italy and Spain. Sources were T cells, B-cell-depleted T cells, or PBMCs; the material itself was cDNA or gDNA.

As handled by the study authors: Nucleated cell number was recorded as an estimate derived from reference gene primer amplification. TCRdb keeps only in-frame clones here, not all; method: immunoSEQ multiplex PCR. That table gives V, J and clone size, and the DNA gave D and trimming. The table includes some 140,000 clones, roughly 89% detected once. This clone has just one count. The CDR3 has 14 amino acids. Germline-derived CDR1 and CDR2 are SGHDN and FVKESK. The trim removed 5 bases at V and 3 bases at J, leaving 3 bases unmatched. The TCR sequence derives from a man aged 50 to 60 with acute or convalescent COVID-19. The sample taken for sequencing was peripheral blood. This chain uses TRBV14 with TRBJ1-2, with 10 positions matching TRBD1. CDR3 DNA sequence: TGTGCCAGCAGCGGAGGGACAGGGGACTATGGCTACACCTTC. Translating it yields CASSGGTGDYGYTF.